Here is one T cell receptor beta chain with its context. This sample was included in a study of blood T cell repertoires in COVID-19. Study information: The study drew acute and convalescent COVID-19 samples from the United States, Italy and Spain. PBMCs, B-cell-depleted T cells, or T cells provided the cDNA or gDNA that made up the material.

Sequencing used immunoSEQ multiplex PCR; TCRdb keeps in-frame clones, though not all of them. The sample contains approximately 100,000 clones, about 80% of which appear only once. The CDR3 is made up of 12 amino acids. The germline CDR1 and CDR2 sequences are SNHLY and FYNNEI. Trimming removed 6 bases from V and 2 bases from J, with 5 bases in between. The chain uses TRBV2 and TRBJ1-5, with D uncertain. Sequencing used peripheral blood. The receptor's source is a woman aged 60-75 years with acute or convalescent COVID-19. The CDR3 protein is CASRRGNQPQHF. CDR3 bases: TGTGCCAGCAGGAGAGGCAATCAGCCCCAGCATTTT.